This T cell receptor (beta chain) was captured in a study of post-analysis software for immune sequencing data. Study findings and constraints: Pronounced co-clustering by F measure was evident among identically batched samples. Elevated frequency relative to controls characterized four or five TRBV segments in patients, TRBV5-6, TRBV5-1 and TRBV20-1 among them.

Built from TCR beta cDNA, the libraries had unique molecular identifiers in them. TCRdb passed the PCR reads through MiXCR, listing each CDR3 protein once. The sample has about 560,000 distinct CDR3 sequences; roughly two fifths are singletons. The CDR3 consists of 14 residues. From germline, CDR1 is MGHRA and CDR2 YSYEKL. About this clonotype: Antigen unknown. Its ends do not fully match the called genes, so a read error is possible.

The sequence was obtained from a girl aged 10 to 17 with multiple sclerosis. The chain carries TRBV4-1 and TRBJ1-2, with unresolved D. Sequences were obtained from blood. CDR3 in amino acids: CAGSQDRGFYSYTF. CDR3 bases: TGCGCCGGCAGCCAAGATCGGGGATTCTATAGCTACACCTTC.